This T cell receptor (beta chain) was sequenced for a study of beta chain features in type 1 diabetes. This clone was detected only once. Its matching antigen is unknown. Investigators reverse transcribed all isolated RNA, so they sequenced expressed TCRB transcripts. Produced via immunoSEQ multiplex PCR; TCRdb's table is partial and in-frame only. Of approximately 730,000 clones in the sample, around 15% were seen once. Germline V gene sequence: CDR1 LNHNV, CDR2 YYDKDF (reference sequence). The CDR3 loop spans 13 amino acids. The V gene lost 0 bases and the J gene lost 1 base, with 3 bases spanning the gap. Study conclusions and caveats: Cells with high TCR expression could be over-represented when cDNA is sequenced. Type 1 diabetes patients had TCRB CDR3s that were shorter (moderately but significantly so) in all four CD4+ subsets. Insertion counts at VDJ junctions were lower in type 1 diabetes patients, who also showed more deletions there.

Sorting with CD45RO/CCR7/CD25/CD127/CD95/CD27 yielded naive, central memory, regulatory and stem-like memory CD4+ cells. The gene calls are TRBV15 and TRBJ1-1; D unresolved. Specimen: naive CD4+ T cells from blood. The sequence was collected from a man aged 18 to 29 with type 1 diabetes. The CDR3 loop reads CATSRDGNTEAFF. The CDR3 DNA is TGTGCCACCAGCAGAGATGGGAACACTGAAGCTTTCTTT.